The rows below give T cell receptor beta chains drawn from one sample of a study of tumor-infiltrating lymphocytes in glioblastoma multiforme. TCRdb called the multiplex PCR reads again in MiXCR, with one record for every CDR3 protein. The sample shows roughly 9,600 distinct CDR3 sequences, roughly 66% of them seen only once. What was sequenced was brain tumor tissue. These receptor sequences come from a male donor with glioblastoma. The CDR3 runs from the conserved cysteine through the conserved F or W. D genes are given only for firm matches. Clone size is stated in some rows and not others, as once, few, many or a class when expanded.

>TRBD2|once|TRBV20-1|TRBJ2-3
CSASRPGLAGGPNSTDTQYF
TGTAGTGCTAGTCGCCCCGGACTGGCGGGAGGGCCGAATAGCACAGATACGCAGTATTTT
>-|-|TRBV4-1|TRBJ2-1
CASSQATTPGGGEQFF
TGCGCCAGCAGCCAAGCCACGACTCCCGGGGGCGGTGAGCAGTTCTTC
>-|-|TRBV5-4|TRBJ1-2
CISSRTGFNYGYTF
TGTATCAGCAGCCGTACAGGGTTTAACTATGGCTACACCTTC
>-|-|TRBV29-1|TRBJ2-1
CSVGWRQGCYEQFF
TGCAGCGTTGGGTGGCGGCAGGGGTGCTATGAGCAGTTCTTC
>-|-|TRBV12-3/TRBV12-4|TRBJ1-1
CASTQQGRMNTEAFF
TGTGCCAGCACCCAACAGGGCCGCATGAACACTGAAGCCTTCTTT
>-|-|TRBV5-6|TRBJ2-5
CASSMEEEETQYF
TGTGCCAGCAGCATGGAGGAAGAGGAGACCCAGTATTTC
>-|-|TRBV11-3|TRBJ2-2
CASGSRSGGELFF
TGTGCCAGCGGCTCAAGGTCGGGCGGGGAGCTGTTTTTT
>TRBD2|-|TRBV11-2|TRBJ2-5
CASSLGVGGVETQYF
TGTGCCAGCAGCTTAGGTGTGGGGGGGGTTGAGACCCAGTACTTC
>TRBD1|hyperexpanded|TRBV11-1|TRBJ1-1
CASSFPGTGGTEAFF
TGTGCCAGCAGCTTCCCGGGGACAGGGGGCACTGAAGCTTTCTTT
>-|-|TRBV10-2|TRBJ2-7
CASSESIKERRF
TGCGCCAGCAGTGAGTCGATTAAAGAAAGGCGGTTC
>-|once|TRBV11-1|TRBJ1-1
CPSSFPGSVGTEAFF
TGTCCCAGCAGCTTCCCGGGGTCAGTGGGCACTGAAGCTTTCTTT
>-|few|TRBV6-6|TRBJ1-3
CASSYLQGFSGNTIYF
TGTGCCAGCAGTTACCTACAGGGTTTCTCTGGAAACACCATATATTTT
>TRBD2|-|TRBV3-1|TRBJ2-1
CATSGVNNEQFF
TGTGCGACTAGCGGGGTTAATAATGAGCAGTTCTTC
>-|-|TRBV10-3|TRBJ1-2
CAISESTRPHGYTF
TGTGCCATCAGTGAGAGCACAAGACCTCATGGCTACACCTTC
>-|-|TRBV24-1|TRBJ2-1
CATSEGLVVGDKQFF
TGTGCCACCAGTGAAGGTCTAGTAGTGGGAGATAAGCAGTTCTTC
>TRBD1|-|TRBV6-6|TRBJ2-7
CASSPERTGPLEQYF
TGTGCCAGCAGTCCCGAAAGGACAGGACCGCTCGAGCAGTACTTC
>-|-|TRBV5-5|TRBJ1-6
CASRPQGGADNTPLHF
TGTGCCAGCAGACCCCAGGGAGGTGCGGATAATACACCCCTCCACTTT
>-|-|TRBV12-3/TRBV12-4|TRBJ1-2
CASSSRDYGYTF
TGCGCCAGCAGTTCTCGGGACTATGGCTACACCTTC
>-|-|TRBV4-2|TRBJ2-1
CASTHPGLGNGDNEQFF
TGTGCCAGCACCCACCCGGGATTAGGTAATGGAGACAATGAGCAGTTCTTC
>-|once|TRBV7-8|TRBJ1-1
CASSLGRPENTEAFF
TGTGCCAGCAGCCTCGGCCGTCCGGAGAACACTGAAGCTTTCTTT
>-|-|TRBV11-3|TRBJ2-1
CASSLGDSGYNEQFF
TGTGCCAGCAGCTTGGGGGACTCTGGCTACAATGAGCAGTTCTTC
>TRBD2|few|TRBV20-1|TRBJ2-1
CSARRESSYNEQFF
TGCAGTGCTAGGCGGGAGAGCTCCTACAATGAGCAGTTCTTC
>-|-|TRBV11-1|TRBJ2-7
CASSLVQGTAQYF
TGTGCCAGCAGCTTAGTGCAGGGGACGGCGCAGTACTTC
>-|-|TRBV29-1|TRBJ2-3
CSAEFAGQTRYTDTQYF
TGCAGCGCTGAATTCGCGGGACAGACAAGATATACAGATACGCAGTATTTT
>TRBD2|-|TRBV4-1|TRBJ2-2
CASSQDSESGERFF
TGCGCCAGCAGCCAAGATAGCGAAAGCGGGGAACGGTTTTTT
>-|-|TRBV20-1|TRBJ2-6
CSATPGLDSGANVLTF
TGCAGTGCTACCCCGGGACTGGACTCTGGGGCCAACGTCCTGACTTTC
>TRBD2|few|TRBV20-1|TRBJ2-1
CSARSNSGRDEQFF
TGCAGTGCTAGATCGAATAGCGGGAGAGATGAGCAGTTCTTC